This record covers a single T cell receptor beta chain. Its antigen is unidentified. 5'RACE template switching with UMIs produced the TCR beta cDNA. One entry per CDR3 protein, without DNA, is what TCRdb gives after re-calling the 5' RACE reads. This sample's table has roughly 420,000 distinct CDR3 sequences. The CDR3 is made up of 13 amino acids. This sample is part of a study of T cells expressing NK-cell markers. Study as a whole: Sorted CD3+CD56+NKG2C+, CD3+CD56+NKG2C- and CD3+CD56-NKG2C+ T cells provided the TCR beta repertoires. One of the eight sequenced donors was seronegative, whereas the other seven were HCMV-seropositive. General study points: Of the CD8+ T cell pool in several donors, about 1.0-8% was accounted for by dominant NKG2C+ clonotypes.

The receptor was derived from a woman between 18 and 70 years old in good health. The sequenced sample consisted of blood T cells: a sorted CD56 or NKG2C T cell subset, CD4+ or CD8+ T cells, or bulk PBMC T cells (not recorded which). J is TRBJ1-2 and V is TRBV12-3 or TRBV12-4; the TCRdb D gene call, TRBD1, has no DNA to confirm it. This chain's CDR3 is CASSYGGDYGYTF.